The rows below give T cell receptor beta chains drawn from one sample of a study of CD4 T cells in relation to SARS-CoV-2 and coronaviruses. TCRdb's copy holds only in-frame clones and misses some; the assay was immunoSEQ multiplex PCR. The sample lists some 70,000 clones, 80% to 95% occurring once. Sequenced: naive CD4+ T cells from PBMCs. Receptors were obtained from a human donor in good health. Both conserved end residues are part of each CDR3. D genes are given only for firm matches. Part of the rows lack a size; the others show once, few, many or a class for expanded clones.

V gene	clone size	J gene	D gene	CDR3 protein	CDR3 DNA
TRBV6-2/TRBV6-3	NA	TRBJ2-1	NA	CASSYPIGGFYNEQFF	TGTGCCAGCAGTTACCCCATTGGGGGTTTCTACAATGAGCAGTTCTTC
TRBV4-2	NA	TRBJ2-2	TRBD2	CASSLWEAGGDTGELFF	TGTGCCAGCAGCCTATGGGAAGCGGGAGGGGACACCGGGGAGCTGTTTTTT
TRBV2	once	TRBJ2-1	TRBD1	CATEPGQYNEQFF	TGTGCCACCGAACCGGGACAGTACAATGAGCAGTTCTTC
TRBV4-1	NA	TRBJ2-3	NA	CASSQLTGTPSTDTQYF	TGCGCCAGCAGCCAGCTTACCGGGACACCTAGCACAGATACGCAGTATTTT
TRBV15	NA	TRBJ2-1	TRBD2	CATSRESGRVSEQFF	TGTGCCACCAGCAGAGAGAGCGGGAGGGTTAGTGAGCAGTTCTTC
TRBV16	NA	TRBJ2-3	NA	CASNKVAGRPDTQYF	TGTGCCAGCAACAAAGTCGCAGGCAGGCCAGATACGCAGTATTTT
TRBV5-1	NA	TRBJ2-2	NA	CASSPSGQYTGELFF	TGCGCCAGCAGTCCTAGCGGACAGTACACCGGGGAGCTGTTTTTT
TRBV10-3	NA	TRBJ1-4	NA	CAVHSATNEKLFF	TGTGCCGTCCACTCGGCAACTAATGAAAAACTGTTTTTT
TRBV5-1	NA	TRBJ1-4	NA	CASSLASGGPEKLFF	TGCGCCAGCAGCTTGGCATCAGGCGGTCCGGAAAAACTGTTTTTT
TRBV7-9	NA	TRBJ2-1	NA	CASSPSARRLVDEQFF	TGTGCCAGCAGCCCTAGCGCCCGGAGACTAGTAGATGAGCAGTTCTTC
TRBV7-8	NA	TRBJ2-5	TRBD2	CASSLWASGEETQYF	TGTGCCAGCAGCTTATGGGCTAGCGGGGAAGAGACCCAGTACTTC
TRBV19	NA	TRBJ1-6	NA	CASSIATRLNSPLHF	TGTGCCAGTAGTATAGCAACAAGGCTTAATTCACCCCTCCACTTT
TRBV30	NA	TRBJ2-3	NA	CAWSVGGALSDTQYF	TGTGCCTGGAGTGTAGGGGGGGCCTTGTCAGATACGCAGTATTTT
TRBV2	NA	TRBJ2-3	NA	CASSIETGSTDTQYF	TGTGCCAGCAGTATCGAGACAGGTTCCACAGATACGCAGTATTTT
TRBV7-9	once	TRBJ2-3	NA	CASSLDRAPDTQYF	TGTGCCAGCAGCTTAGACAGGGCACCAGATACGCAGTATTTT
TRBV30	NA	TRBJ1-4	TRBD1	CAWSAPRTGSNEKLFF	TGTGCCTGGAGTGCCCCCAGGACAGGATCTAATGAAAAACTGTTTTTT
TRBV13	NA	TRBJ2-3	TRBD2	CASTTHSGGAGDAQYF	TGTGCCAGCACCACTCATAGCGGGGGGGCCGGGGATGCGCAGTATTTT
TRBV18	NA	TRBJ2-7	NA	CASSPPLGSGPYEQYF	TGTGCCAGCTCACCACCGCTTGGAAGCGGGCCCTACGAGCAGTACTTC
TRBV6-1	NA	TRBJ2-1	TRBD2	CASSEATAGGYEQFF	TGTGCCAGCAGTGAAGCCACGGCGGGAGGATATGAGCAGTTCTTC
TRBV11-3	NA	TRBJ1-2	TRBD1	CASSLDGTGAGYTF	TGTGCCAGCAGCTTAGACGGGACAGGCGCTGGCTACACCTTC
TRBV19	NA	TRBJ2-2	TRBD1	CASSPRAGTETGELFF	TGTGCCAGTAGTCCCCGTGCCGGGACAGAAACCGGGGAGCTGTTTTTT
TRBV11-3	NA	TRBJ2-3	TRBD2	CASGNGGSTDTQYF	TGTGCCAGCGGGAACGGCGGGAGTACAGATACGCAGTATTTT
TRBV10-3	NA	TRBJ1-5	NA	CAISERGGAGNGNQPQHF	TGTGCCATCAGTGAGAGGGGCGGGGCAGGGAATGGCAATCAGCCCCAGCATTTT
TRBV11-2	NA	TRBJ2-1	TRBD2	CASSLGLAGSNEQFF	TGTGCCAGCAGCTTAGGACTAGCGGGAAGCAATGAGCAGTTCTTC
TRBV11-2	once	TRBJ1-5	TRBD1	CASSLEVTGQGACQPQHF	TGTGCCAGCAGCTTAGAGGTAACCGGACAGGGGGCCTGTCAGCCCCAGCATTTT
TRBV2	NA	TRBJ1-6	NA	CASSAHRRGSSYNSPLHF	TGTGCCAGCAGTGCCCACCGGAGGGGAAGCTCCTATAATTCACCCCTCCACTTT
TRBV24-1	NA	TRBJ2-3	TRBD1	CATSDYTTGDTDTQYF	TGTGCCACCAGTGATTACACGACAGGGGATACAGATACGCAGTATTTT
TRBV5-1	NA	TRBJ2-7	TRBD2	CASSAGLAGASLYEQYF	TGCGCCAGCAGCGCCGGACTAGCGGGGGCCTCCCTCTACGAGCAGTACTTC
TRBV12-3/TRBV12-4	NA	TRBJ2-1	NA	CASSGIGVKQFF	TGTGCCAGCAGTGGGATCGGGGTTAAGCAGTTCTTC